These 30 T cell receptor beta chains originate from one sample sequenced in a study of blood T cells in healthy people across ages (dated by TCRdb to between 2015 and 2016). The library was produced with 5' RACE. The listed sequencing device is Illumina HiSeq 2500. A second roughly 6 to 12 cycle PCR used a sample-barcoded 5' primer and a J-beta primer mix. The public reads were run again by TCRdb, first through fastp at Q25 and then through MiXCR, and only productive beta chains were kept. Under each unique CDR3 protein, matching rows form one entry showing the most common genes and DNA. A total of approximately 290,000 distinct CDR3 sequences appear in this sample, around 29% of them only once. Approximately 30% of the sample rests with the top ten. The sequenced sample was blood. These receptor sequences come from a woman in her 70s in good health.

This clonotype was counted between two and nine times. The J gene is TRBJ2-1, the V gene TRBV20-1, with D uncertain. Germline lookup yields CDR1 DFQATT and CDR2 SNEGSKA (reference sequence). There are 14 residues in the CDR3. CDR3 nucleotide sequence: TGCAGCATGGAAGGGTCCCGCTCCTACAATGAGCAGTTCTTC. Its translation is CSMEGSRSYNEQFF.

This chain uses TRBV28 with TRBJ2-7; no clear D gene. This CDR3 comprises 14 residues. Germline V gene lookup returns CDR1 MDHEN and CDR2 SYDVKM. The ends were cut back, 7 bases at V and 3 bases at J, with 16 bases in the middle. The CDR3 reads CASNPSIGNYEQYF. The CDR3 coding sequence is TGTGCCAGCAACCCCTCGATAGGCAACTACGAGCAGTACTTC.

This clonotype turned up a few times. CDR3 loop: CASSHPGTSKRVGETQYF. CDR3 nucleotides: TGTGCCAGCAGTCACCCCGGGACTAGCAAAAGAGTAGGCGAGACCCAGTACTTC. J is TRBJ2-5 and V is TRBV12-3 or TRBV12-4, with 9 bases lining up with TRBD2. This CDR3 spans 18 amino acids. The V segment lost 5 bases and the J segment 5 bases; nucleotides outside the gene matches: 18.

The chain uses TRBV20-1 and TRBJ1-4, with D maybe TRBD1 (6 bases). The germline V gene encodes CDR1 DFQATT and CDR2 SNEGSKA (reference sequence). The CDR3 sequence is 15 residues long. V lost 3 bases and J lost 1, with 12 bases in between. The CDR3 loop reads CSARVQGITNEKLFF. Here the CDR3 DNA reads TGCAGTGCTAGGGTGCAGGGGATAACTAATGAAAAACTGTTTTTT.

The chain links TRBV6-2 or TRBV6-3 to TRBJ1-2; D perhaps matches TRBD1 (6 bases). V lost 6 bases to trimming and J lost 5 bases, with 19 bases between them. Germline V gives CDR1 MNHEY, CDR2 SVGEGT. The CDR3 has 15 amino acids. The CDR3 nucleotides read TGTGCCAGCAGCTTACCGGACAGTTGGGGGTATGGCTACACCTTC. It encodes CASSLPDSWGYGYTF.

This clonotype was observed a few times. The rearrangement links TRBV20-1 to TRBJ1-6; 8 bases match TRBD1. This CDR3 contains 12 residues. With V trimmed by 6 bases and J by 13 bases, 8 bases remained unmatched. Germline values: CDR1 DFQATT, CDR2 SNEGSKA (reference sequence). CDR3 sequence: CSATGQGSPLHF. CDR3 DNA: TGCAGTGCGACCGGACAGGGATCGCCCCTCCACTTT.

The chain's CDR3 is CATSRDTGTSGPYEQYF. As DNA, the CDR3 is TGTGCCACCAGCAGAGATACCGGGACTAGCGGACCCTACGAGCAGTACTTC. V is TRBV15 and J is TRBJ2-7; 11 positions match TRBD2. Losses at the gene ends were 0 bases for V and 2 bases for J; bases not matched to a gene: 6. Germline-derived CDR1 and CDR2 are LNHNV and YYDKDF (reference sequence). The CDR3 is 17 residues long.

In its sample, this clonotype was seen a few times. This chain uses TRBV28 with TRBJ1-6; 8 bases are shared with TRBD1. The V segment lost 2 bases and the J segment 9 bases; nucleotides outside the gene matches: 6. Germline V gives CDR1 MDHEN, CDR2 SYDVKM. The CDR3 sequence is 15 residues long. The CDR3 loop reads CASSLQDRVGSPLHF. Here the CDR3 DNA reads TGTGCCAGCAGTTTACAGGACAGGGTTGGTTCACCCCTCCACTTT.

This clonotype was seen many times. The chain employs TRBV28 and TRBJ2-5; D ambiguous. The J call is in doubt because the DNA end fits TRBJ2-7 better. The germline V gene has CDR1 MDHEN and CDR2 SYDVKM. The CDR3 spans 11 residues. The chain's CDR3 is CASSMKHEQYF. CDR3 sequence (DNA): TGTGCCAGCAGTATGAAACACGAGCAGTACTTC.

Only one count was recorded for this clonotype. The rearrangement links TRBV12-5 to TRBJ2-3, with a weak D call TRBD2 (5 bases). Germline values: CDR1 LGHNT, CDR2 FRNRAP. The germline V and J ends were trimmed by 1 base and 3 bases, with 11 bases remaining between them. There are 15 residues in the CDR3. CDR3 DNA sequence: TGTGCTAGTGGTTTGGGAGGGTTGGGGACAGATACGCAGTATTTT. Translating it yields CASGLGGLGTDTQYF.

The chain combines TRBV29-1 with TRBJ2-3, with a possible D match to TRBD2 (6 bases). V lost 5 bases and J lost 0, with 12 bases in between. This CDR3 has 14 amino acids. Per the germline V gene, CDR1 is SQVTM and CDR2 is ANQGSEA. For the CDR3, the DNA is TGCAGCGTTCTGACTAGGTTCAGCACAGATACGCAGTATTTT. Translated: CSVLTRFSTDTQYF.

This clonotype occurred a few times. The V gene is TRBV7-9, the J gene TRBJ2-1; 7 nucleotides agree with TRBD2. CDR3 size: 15 residues. J gave up 4 bases and V 4 bases, and 7 bases lay outside the gene matches. Germline V gene sequence: CDR1 SEHNR, CDR2 FQNEAQ (reference sequence). The CDR3 coding sequence is TGTGCCAGCAGCTCTCCAGCGGGAACATACAATGAGCAGTTCTTC. It specifies CASSSPAGTYNEQFF.

J is TRBJ2-5 and V is TRBV28; D possibly corresponds to TRBD1 (5 bases). V gave up 4 bases and J gave up 2 bases, with 14 bases separating them. The germline V gene has CDR1 MDHEN and CDR2 SYDVKM. There are 15 residues in the CDR3. CDR3 nucleotide sequence: TGTGCCAGCAGTTGGGCCAGGGTGGGGCAAGAGACCCAGTACTTC. This codes for CASSWARVGQETQYF.

The chain couples TRBV20-1 to TRBJ2-5; TRBD2 matches 8 bases. CDR1 and CDR2 (germline): DFQATT, SNEGSKA (reference sequence). After removal of 5 bases from V and 2 bases from J, the junction contained 10 bases not matched to a gene. The CDR3 spans 15 residues. CDR3 bases: TGCAGTGCTTCGAGGGGTAGCGGGAAGCAAGAGACCCAGTACTTC. Translating it yields CSASRGSGKQETQYF.

This clonotype has more than one count but fewer than ten. V gene TRBV4-1 combines with J gene TRBJ2-5; D possibly corresponds to TRBD2 (5 bases). This CDR3 is built from 14 residues. Germline values: CDR1 MGHRA, CDR2 YSYEKL. V lost 1 base to trimming and J lost 2 bases, with 8 bases between them. In nucleotides, the CDR3 is TGCGCCAGCAGCCAAGGAGGGCCGCAAGAGACCCAGTACTTC. Translation: CASSQGGPQETQYF.

This clonotype was seen at least ten times. The rearrangement links TRBV7-9 to TRBJ1-1, with D uncertain. Germline lookup yields CDR1 SEHNR and CDR2 FQNEAQ (reference sequence). The V end was cut by 11 bases, the J end by 3 bases, with 16 bases between. This CDR3 has 13 amino acids. In nucleotides, the CDR3 is TGTGCCGAAGCCAAGATCGGGGACACTGAAGCTTTCTTT. The encoded protein is CAEAKIGDTEAFF. Combining the CDR3 with reference TRBV7-9 and TRBJ1-1 gives the whole variable domain DTGVSQNPRHKITKRGQNVTFRCDPISEHNRLYWYRQTLGQGPEFLTYFQNEAQLEKSRLLSDRFSAERPKGSFSTLEIQRTEQGDSAMYLCAEAKIGDTEAFFGQGTRLTVV.

This clonotype has only a few counts. J is TRBJ2-1 and V is TRBV2, with D perhaps matching TRBD1 or TRBD2 (5 bases each). V was shortened by 7 bases and J by 4 bases, with 17 bases between the two germline ends. This CDR3 has 15 amino acids. CDR1 is SNHLY, CDR2 FYNNEI, per germline. Here the CDR3 reads CASTKGENRYNEQFF. The CDR3 nucleotides read TGTGCCAGCACCAAAGGGGAGAACAGATACAATGAGCAGTTCTTC.

This clonotype has just a few counts. The chain joins TRBV28 to TRBJ1-5; D ambiguous. CDR1 is MDHEN, CDR2 SYDVKM, per germline. The CDR3 spans 12 residues. V lost 3 bases and J 5 bases, leaving 5 bases between the germline ends. For the CDR3, the DNA is TGTGCCAGCAGTTTGATCGATCAGCCCCAGCATTTT. Amino acids: CASSLIDQPQHF.

The chain combines TRBV6-5 with TRBJ2-3; TRBD2 agrees at 7 bases. The CDR3 spans 17 residues. Trimming cost V 0 bases and J 0 bases; bases outside gene matches: 6. The germline V gene encodes CDR1 MNHEY and CDR2 SVGAGI. The CDR3 loop is CASSYSGSGSSTDTQYF. The CDR3 bases are TGTGCCAGCAGTTACTCAGGTAGCGGGTCTAGCACAGATACGCAGTATTTT.

This sequence joins TRBV4-1 and TRBJ2-5; 9 bases agree with TRBD2. J was trimmed by 3 bases and V by 4 bases; bases with no gene match: 9. This CDR3 is 16 amino acids long. From germline, CDR1 is MGHRA and CDR2 YSYEKL. CDR3 in amino acids: CASSPWARGGEETQYF. In DNA, the CDR3 is TGCGCCAGCAGCCCCTGGGCTCGCGGGGGGGAAGAGACCCAGTACTTC.

This clonotype was observed a few times. A read error may be the cause here, since a much bigger clone is one base away. The chain combines TRBV3-1 with TRBJ2-7; D remains ambiguous. The length of the CDR3 is 8 residues. Germline CDR1 reads LGHDT; CDR2 reads YNNKEL (reference sequence). V was trimmed by 7 bases and J by 12 bases, leaving 7 bases between them. The chain's CDR3 is CASNVGYF. The CDR3 region has the DNA TGTGCCAGCAATGTCGGGTACTTC.

This clonotype was seen a handful of times. The rearrangement joins TRBV3-1 to TRBJ2-7; 8 bases match TRBD2. The CDR3 loop spans 15 amino acids. V lost 1 base to trimming and J lost 1 base; unmatched junction nucleotides: 3. Germline-derived CDR1 and CDR2 are LGHDT and YNNKEL (reference sequence). Here the CDR3 reads CASSQVSGGSYEQYF. The CDR3 nucleotides read TGTGCCAGCAGCCAAGTGAGCGGGGGATCCTACGAGCAGTACTTC.

This clonotype was found many times. This chain links TRBV7-2 with TRBJ2-5; 11 nucleotides align to TRBD2. This CDR3 region has 14 residues. CDR1 and CDR2 from the germline V gene are SGHTA and FQGNSA. Germline trimming cut 4 bases from V and 7 bases from J; bases unmatched to any gene: 5. The CDR3 spells CASSWTSGRRTQYF. CDR3 bases: TGTGCCAGCAGCTGGACTAGCGGGCGGAGGACCCAGTACTTC.

This clonotype was seen repeatedly, ten times or more. The V gene is TRBV11-2, the J gene TRBJ1-4; the match to TRBD1 covers 7 bases. The CDR3 loop spans 15 amino acids. Germline V gene lookup returns CDR1 SGHAT and CDR2 FQNNGV. The V segment lost 5 bases and the J segment 5 bases; nucleotides outside the gene matches: 8. The CDR3 DNA reads as TGTGCCAGCAGCCCCCGGACAGGCCTGAATGAAAAACTGTTTTTT. Its translation: CASSPRTGLNEKLFF.

This chain uses TRBV14 with TRBJ2-5; perhaps TRBD1 as D (6 bases). The end of the DNA aligns better with TRBJ2-1, so the J call may be wrong. The CDR3 totals 14 residues. Germline assignment: CDR1 SGHDN and CDR2 FVKESK. CDR3 nucleotides: TGTGCCAACAGGCTCGGACAGCTGGGCAATGAGCAGTTCTTC. Encoded protein: CANRLGQLGNEQFF.

The chain recombines TRBV5-1 with TRBJ2-5; the D gene is possibly TRBD1 (5 bases). This CDR3 is built from 15 residues. From germline, CDR1 is SGHRS and CDR2 YFSETQ. V lost 4 bases and J lost 5, with 18 bases in between. The CDR3 protein is CASSPRLAGLETQYF. The CDR3 nucleotides read TGCGCCAGCAGCCCCCGCCTCGCAGGGCTTGAGACCCAGTACTTC.

Only a few counts were recorded for this clonotype. V and J are TRBV20-1 and TRBJ1-1; no definite D call. Trimming pared 0 bases from V and 4 bases from J, leaving 12 bases between. CDR3 length: 14 amino acids. In germline, CDR1 is DFQATT, CDR2 SNEGSKA (reference sequence). CDR3: CSARDPRSPTEAFF. In nucleotides, the CDR3 is TGCAGTGCTAGAGATCCGAGGAGTCCCACTGAAGCTTTCTTT.

The chain recombines TRBV27 with TRBJ2-5; 9 bases are shared with TRBD2. The end of the DNA is better explained by TRBJ2-1, so the J call may be wrong. Germline CDR1 reads MNHEY; CDR2 reads SMNVEV (reference sequence). The CDR3 totals 17 residues. CDR3 DNA: TGTGCCAGCAGTTTGGCTAGCGGGGCAGGCGGGGATTATGAGCAGTTCTTC. Translated: CASSLASGAGGDYEQFF.

The chain combines TRBV6-6 with TRBJ1-1; D gene uncertain. There are 17 residues in the CDR3. With 0 bases removed from V and 0 bases from J, the gap between germline ends came to 14 bases. Germline V CDR1 and CDR2: MNHNY, SVGAGI (reference sequence). CDR3 loop: CASSYSMEIRMNTEAFF. The CDR3 DNA reads TGTGCCAGCAGTTACTCGATGGAGATACGAATGAACACTGAAGCTTTCTTT.

Comment on this clonotype: The junction departs from germline at one end; a sequencing error may be responsible. This chain joins TRBV27 and TRBJ2-7; D is possibly TRBD2 (5 bases). Per germline, CDR1 MNHEY and CDR2 SMNVEV (reference sequence). The CDR3 sequence is 12 residues long. The CDR3 sequence is CASSLPGNEQLF. The CDR3 nucleotides read TGTGCCAGCAGTTTACCGGGGAATGAGCAGCTCTTC.